This T cell receptor (beta chain) originates from a study of regulatory T cells in long-lasting Graves disease. The table lists this clonotype with many counts. The time point is: newly diagnosed GD, antithyroid drugs for less than 3 months. Scientists built the TCR library using RNA that was extracted from PBMCs. Relying on iRepertoire HTBI primers and Arm-PCR of CDR3 regions, the team built TCR beta libraries. Each CDR3 protein is one row after TCRdb ran MiXCR on the multiplex PCR reads. The table has about 530,000 distinct CDR3 sequences, around 15% seen once. These data also featured in a second study, about T cells in Graves' hyperthyroidism and ophthalmopathy. That source reports: Ophthalmopathy was predicted by the model a median of about 6.5 months ahead of onset.

This specimen consisted of peripheral blood mononuclear cells (PBMCs), obtained at new diagnosis, from a patient treated with antithyroid drugs. This clonotype originated in a woman aged 35-65 years with Graves disease.

CDR3 in amino acids: CASRSEGGGDEQFF. In DNA form, the CDR3 reads TGTGCCAGCAGGAGCGAGGGGGGAGGAGATGAGCAGTTCTTC. The chain combines TRBV27 with TRBJ2-1; the D call may be TRBD1 or TRBD2 (6 bases each). This CDR3 has 14 residues. With 6 bases removed from V and 8 bases from J, the gap between germline ends came to 17 bases. CDR1 and CDR2 from the germline V gene are MNHEY and SMNVEV (reference sequence).